These 4 T cell receptor beta chains were sequenced from one sample in a study of blood T cell repertoires in COVID-19. Method: immunoSEQ multiplex PCR; TCRdb's copy keeps in-frame clones and lacks some. Altogether 150,000 to 200,000 clones are present, around 92% being singletons, with the ten largest covering 6.5% to 9.5%. Sequenced material: PBMCs or T cells enriched from blood (not recorded which). The origin of the receptors is a woman between 18 and 29 years old who had recovered from COVID-19.

The rearrangement links TRBV4-2 to TRBJ1-2; 7 nucleotides line up with TRBD1. The CDR3 spans 15 residues. V shed 0 bases and J 4 bases; nucleotides not matched to a gene: 5. CDR1 and CDR2 from the germline V gene are LGHNA and YNFKEQ. In DNA form, the CDR3 reads TGTGCCAGCAGCCAAGACCAGGGACAGCTCTATGGCTACACCTTC. It specifies CASSQDQGQLYGYTF.

The chain joins TRBV7-9 to TRBJ1-4; 9 bases are shared with TRBD1. This CDR3 spans 17 amino acids. The junction had 15 bases not matched to a gene; V was cut back by 6 bases and J by 7 bases. The germline V gene has CDR1 SEHNR and CDR2 FQNEAQ (reference sequence). The CDR3 reads CASSRSLSGTGIEKLFF. CDR3 DNA sequence: TGTGCCAGCAGTCGGAGCCTCTCCGGGACAGGGATTGAAAAACTGTTTTTT.

The gene calls are TRBV7-6 and TRBJ2-5; 10 bases map to TRBD2. Germline CDR1 and CDR2: SGHVS and FNYEAQ. The CDR3 totals 19 residues. V dropped 5 bases and J dropped 0; count of bases not matched to a gene: 15. This CDR3 reads CASSRTGSRSGGYQETQYF. The CDR3 DNA sequence: TGTGCCAGCAGCCGAACGGGCTCGCGTAGCGGGGGGTACCAAGAGACCCAGTACTTC. Based on the CDR3 plus reference TRBV7-6 and TRBJ2-5, the full variable domain is GAGVSQSPRYKVTKRGQDVALRCDPISGHVSLYWYRQALGQGPEFLTYFNYEAQQDKSGLPNDRFSAERPEGSISTLTIQRTEQRDSAMYRCASSRTGSRSGGYQETQYFGPGTRLLVL.

This chain connects TRBV15 to TRBJ1-1; D not resolved. Germline V gene sequence: CDR1 LNHNV, CDR2 YYDKDF (reference sequence). Trimming shortened V by 5 bases and J by 4 bases, and 14 bases separated the two germline ends. The CDR3 sequence is 14 residues long. CDR3 region: CATSPRGFGTEAFF. The CDR3 DNA is TGTGCCACCAGCCCCCGAGGGTTTGGCACTGAAGCTTTCTTT.